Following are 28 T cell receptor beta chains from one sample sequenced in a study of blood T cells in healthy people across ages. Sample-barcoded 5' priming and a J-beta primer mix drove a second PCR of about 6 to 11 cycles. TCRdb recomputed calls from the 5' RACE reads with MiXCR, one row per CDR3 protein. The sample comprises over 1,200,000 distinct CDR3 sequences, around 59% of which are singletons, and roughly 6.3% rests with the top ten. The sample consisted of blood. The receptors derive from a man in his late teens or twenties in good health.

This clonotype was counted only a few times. The CDR3 sequence is CASIPTPGTFEQYF. DNA of the CDR3: TGTGCCAGCATCCCAACCCCCGGGACTTTCGAGCAGTACTTC. This chain links TRBV27 with TRBJ2-7, with D maybe TRBD2 (6 bases). Germline V gene data show CDR1 as MNHEY and CDR2 as SMNVEV (reference sequence). V was pared by 7 bases and J by 6 bases, with 19 bases between. The CDR3 extends over 14 amino acids.

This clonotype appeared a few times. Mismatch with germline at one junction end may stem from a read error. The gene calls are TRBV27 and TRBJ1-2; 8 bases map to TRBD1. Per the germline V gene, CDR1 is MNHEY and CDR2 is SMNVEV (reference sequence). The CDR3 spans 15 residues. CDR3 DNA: TGTGCCAGCAGCTTATCCGGACAGGGAAACTATGGCTACACCTTC. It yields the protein CASSLSGQGNYGYTF.

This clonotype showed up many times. CDR3 region: CASRTTGYNEQFF. The CDR3 DNA follows: TGTGCCAGTAGGACCACAGGGTACAATGAGCAGTTCTTC. The genes are TRBV25-1 and TRBJ2-1; D is possibly TRBD1 (6 bases). Trimming took 9 bases from V and 4 from J, leaving 13 bases between them. This CDR3 spans 13 amino acids. Germline CDR1 MGHDK, CDR2 SYGVNS.

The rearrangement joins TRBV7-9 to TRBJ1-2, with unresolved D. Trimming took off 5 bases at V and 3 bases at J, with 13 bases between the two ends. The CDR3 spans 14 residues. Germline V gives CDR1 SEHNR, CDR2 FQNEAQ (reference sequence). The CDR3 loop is CASSQSSGDYGYTF. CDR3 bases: TGTGCCAGCAGCCAATCTTCGGGAGACTATGGCTACACCTTC.

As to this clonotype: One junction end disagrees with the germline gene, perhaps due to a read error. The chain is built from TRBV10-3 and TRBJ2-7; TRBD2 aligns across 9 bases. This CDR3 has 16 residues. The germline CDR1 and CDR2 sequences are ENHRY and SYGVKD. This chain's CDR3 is CAVSERAGGNGPEQYF. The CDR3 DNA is TGTGCCGTCAGTGAGAGGGCGGGAGGGAATGGCCCCGAGCAGTACTTC.

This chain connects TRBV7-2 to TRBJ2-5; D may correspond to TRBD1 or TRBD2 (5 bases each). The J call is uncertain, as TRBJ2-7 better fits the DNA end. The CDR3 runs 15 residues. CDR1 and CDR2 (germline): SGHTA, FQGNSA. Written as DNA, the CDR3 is TGTGCCAGCAGCCACCGAGGGGACGACTTTTACGAGCAGTACTTC. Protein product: CASSHRGDDFYEQYF.

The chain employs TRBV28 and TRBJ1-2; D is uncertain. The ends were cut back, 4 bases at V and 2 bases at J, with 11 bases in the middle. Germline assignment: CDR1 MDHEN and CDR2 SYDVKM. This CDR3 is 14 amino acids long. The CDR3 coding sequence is TGTGCCAGCAGTTCCTCGGACGCGAACTATGGCTACACCTTC. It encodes CASSSSDANYGYTF.

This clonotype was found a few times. CDR3 nucleotides: TGTGCCAGCAGGGGACCGGGACAGCCTAATGAAAAACTGTTTTTT. Translation gives CASRGPGQPNEKLFF. This rearrangement joins TRBV12-3 or TRBV12-4 to TRBJ1-4; the match to TRBD1 covers 7 bases. V lost 6 bases to trimming and J lost 3 bases; unmatched junction nucleotides: 7. This CDR3 is built from 15 residues.

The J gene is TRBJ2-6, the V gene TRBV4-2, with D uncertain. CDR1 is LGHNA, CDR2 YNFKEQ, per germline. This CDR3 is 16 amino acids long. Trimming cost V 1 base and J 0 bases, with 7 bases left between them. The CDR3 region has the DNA TGTGCCAGCAGCCAAGGGCGGCTCTCTGGGGCCAACGTCCTGACTTTC. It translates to CASSQGRLSGANVLTF.

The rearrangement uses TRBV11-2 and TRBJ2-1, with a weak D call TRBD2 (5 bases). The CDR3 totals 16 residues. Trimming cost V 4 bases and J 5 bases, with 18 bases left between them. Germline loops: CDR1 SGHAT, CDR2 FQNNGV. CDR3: CASSSNTRKADNEQFF. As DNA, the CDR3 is TGTGCCAGCAGCTCTAATACTAGGAAGGCCGACAATGAGCAGTTCTTC. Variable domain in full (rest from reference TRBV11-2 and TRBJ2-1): EAGVAQSPRYKIIEKRQSVAFWCNPISGHATLYWYQQILGQGPKLLIQFQNNGVVDDSQLPKDRFSAERLKGVDSTLKIQPAKLEDSAVYLCASSSNTRKADNEQFFGPGTRLTVL.

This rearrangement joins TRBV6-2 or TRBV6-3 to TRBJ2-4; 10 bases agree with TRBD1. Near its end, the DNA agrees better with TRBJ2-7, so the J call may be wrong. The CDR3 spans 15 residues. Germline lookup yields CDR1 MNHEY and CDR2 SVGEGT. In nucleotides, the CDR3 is TGTGCCAGCAGTTACCGTACCGGGACAGGGGTCGAGCAGTACTTC. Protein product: CASSYRTGTGVEQYF.

The CDR3 bases are TGTGCCAGCAGTTTTCATAGAAGCTCCTATAATTCACCCCTCCACTTT. Its protein is CASSFHRSSYNSPLHF. The chain is built from TRBV12-3 or TRBV12-4 and TRBJ1-6; no definite D call. This CDR3 has 16 amino acids. Between the trimmed V and J ends, which lost 3 bases and 0 bases, there was a span of 9 bases.

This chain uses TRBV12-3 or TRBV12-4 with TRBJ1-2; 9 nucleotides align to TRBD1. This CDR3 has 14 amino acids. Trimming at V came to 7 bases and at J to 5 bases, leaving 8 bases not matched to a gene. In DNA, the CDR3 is TGTGCCAGCACCTTACGACAGGGGGGGTATGGCTACACCTTC. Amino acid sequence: CASTLRQGGYGYTF.

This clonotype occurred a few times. The CDR3 region has the DNA TGTGCCAGCAGTCCGGACTTCTGGGATACGCAGTATTTT. Amino acid sequence: CASSPDFWDTQYF. The rearrangement uses TRBV6-6 and TRBJ2-3, with D maybe TRBD2 (5 bases). This CDR3 comprises 13 residues. V dropped 5 bases and J dropped 6 bases, with 12 bases sitting between them. The germline V gene has CDR1 MNHNY and CDR2 SVGAGI (reference sequence).

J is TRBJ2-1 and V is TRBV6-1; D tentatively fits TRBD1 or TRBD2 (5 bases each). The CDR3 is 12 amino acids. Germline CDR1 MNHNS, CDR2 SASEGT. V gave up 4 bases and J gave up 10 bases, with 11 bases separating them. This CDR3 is CASSVGPTEQFF. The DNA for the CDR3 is TGTGCCAGCAGTGTGGGACCAACCGAGCAGTTCTTC.

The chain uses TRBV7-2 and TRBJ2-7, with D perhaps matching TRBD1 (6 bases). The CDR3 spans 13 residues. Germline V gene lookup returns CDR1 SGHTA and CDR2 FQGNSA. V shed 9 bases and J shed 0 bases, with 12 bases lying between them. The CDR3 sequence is CASGTYSSYEQYF. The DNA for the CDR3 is TGTGCCAGTGGGACATATAGCTCCTACGAGCAGTACTTC. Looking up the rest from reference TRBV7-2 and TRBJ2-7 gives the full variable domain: GAGVSQSPSNKVTEKGKDVELRCDPISGHTALYWYRQSLGQGLEFLIYFQGNSAPDKSGLPSDRFSAERTGGSVSTLTIQRTQQEDSAVYLCASGTYSSYEQYFGPGTRLTVT.

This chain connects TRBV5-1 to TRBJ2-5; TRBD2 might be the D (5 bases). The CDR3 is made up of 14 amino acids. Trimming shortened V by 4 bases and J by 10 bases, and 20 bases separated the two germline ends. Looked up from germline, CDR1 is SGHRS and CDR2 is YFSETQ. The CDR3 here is CASSVDDNEGGQYF. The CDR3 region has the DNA TGCGCCAGCAGCGTGGATGACAACGAGGGTGGCCAGTACTTC.

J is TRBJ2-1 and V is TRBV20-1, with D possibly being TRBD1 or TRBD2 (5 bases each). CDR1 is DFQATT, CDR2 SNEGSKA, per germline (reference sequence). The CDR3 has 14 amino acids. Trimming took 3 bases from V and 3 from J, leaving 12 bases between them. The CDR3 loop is CSASGALIYNEQFF. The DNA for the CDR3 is TGCAGTGCTAGCGGGGCCCTGATCTACAATGAGCAGTTCTTC.

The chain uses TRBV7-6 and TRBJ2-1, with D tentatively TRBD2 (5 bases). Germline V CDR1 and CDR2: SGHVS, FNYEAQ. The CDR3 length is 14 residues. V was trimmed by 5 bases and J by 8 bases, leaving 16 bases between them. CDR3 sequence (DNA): TGTGCCAGCAGCCCTATACGGGGAAGCGATGAGCAGTTCTTC. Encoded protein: CASSPIRGSDEQFF. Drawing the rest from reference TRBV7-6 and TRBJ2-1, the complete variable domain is GAGVSQSPRYKVTKRGQDVALRCDPISGHVSLYWYRQALGQGPEFLTYFNYEAQQDKSGLPNDRFSAERPEGSISTLTIQRTEQRDSAMYRCASSPIRGSDEQFFGPGTRLTVL.

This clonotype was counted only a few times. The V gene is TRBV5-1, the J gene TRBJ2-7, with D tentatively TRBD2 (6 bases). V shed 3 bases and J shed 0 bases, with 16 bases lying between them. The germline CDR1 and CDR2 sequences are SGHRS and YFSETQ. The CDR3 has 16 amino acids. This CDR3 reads CASSSPTGTDSYEQYF. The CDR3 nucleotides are TGCGCCAGCAGCTCGCCGACCGGGACTGACTCCTACGAGCAGTACTTC.

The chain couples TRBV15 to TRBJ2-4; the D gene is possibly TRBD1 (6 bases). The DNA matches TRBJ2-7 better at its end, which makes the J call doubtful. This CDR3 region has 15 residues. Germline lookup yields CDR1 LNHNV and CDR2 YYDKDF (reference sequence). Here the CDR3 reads CATSGSGTLHYEQYF. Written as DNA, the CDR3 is TGTGCCACCAGCGGTTCCGGGACACTTCACTACGAGCAGTACTTC.

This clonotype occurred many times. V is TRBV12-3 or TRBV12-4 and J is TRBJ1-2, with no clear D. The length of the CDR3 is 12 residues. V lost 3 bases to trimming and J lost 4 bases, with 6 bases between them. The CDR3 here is CASSFDSYGYTF. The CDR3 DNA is TGTGCCAGCAGTTTCGATAGCTATGGCTACACCTTC.

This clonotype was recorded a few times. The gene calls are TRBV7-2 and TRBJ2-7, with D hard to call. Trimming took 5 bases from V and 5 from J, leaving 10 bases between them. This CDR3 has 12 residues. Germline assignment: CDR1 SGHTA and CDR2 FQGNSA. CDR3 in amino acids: CASSLYLDEQYF. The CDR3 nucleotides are TGTGCCAGCAGCCTTTACCTCGACGAGCAGTACTTC.

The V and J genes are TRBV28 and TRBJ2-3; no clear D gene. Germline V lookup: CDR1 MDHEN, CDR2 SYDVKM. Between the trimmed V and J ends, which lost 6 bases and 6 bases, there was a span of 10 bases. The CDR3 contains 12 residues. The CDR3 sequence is CASSNALDTQYF. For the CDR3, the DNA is TGTGCCAGCAGCAATGCCTTGGATACGCAGTATTTT.

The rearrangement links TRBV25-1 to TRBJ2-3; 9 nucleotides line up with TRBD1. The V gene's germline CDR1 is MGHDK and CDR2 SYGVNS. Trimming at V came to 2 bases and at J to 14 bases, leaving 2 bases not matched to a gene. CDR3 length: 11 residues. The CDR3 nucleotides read TGTGCCAGCAGTGAAACAGGGGGCACGTATTTT. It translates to CASSETGGTYF.

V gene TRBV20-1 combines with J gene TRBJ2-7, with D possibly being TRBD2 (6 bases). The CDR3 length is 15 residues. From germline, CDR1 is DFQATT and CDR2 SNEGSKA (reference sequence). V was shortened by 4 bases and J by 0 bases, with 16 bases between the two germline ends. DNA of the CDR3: TGCAGTGCTAAGAGGGCGGGACCCATCTCCTACGAGCAGTACTTC. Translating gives CSAKRAGPISYEQYF.

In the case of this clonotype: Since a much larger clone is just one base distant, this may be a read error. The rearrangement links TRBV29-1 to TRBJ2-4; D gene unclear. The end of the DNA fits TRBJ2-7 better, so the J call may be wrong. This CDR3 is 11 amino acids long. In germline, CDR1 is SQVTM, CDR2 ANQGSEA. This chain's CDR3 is CIVEVYGEQYF. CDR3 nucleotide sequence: TGCATCGTTGAAGTGTATGGCGAGCAGTACTTC.

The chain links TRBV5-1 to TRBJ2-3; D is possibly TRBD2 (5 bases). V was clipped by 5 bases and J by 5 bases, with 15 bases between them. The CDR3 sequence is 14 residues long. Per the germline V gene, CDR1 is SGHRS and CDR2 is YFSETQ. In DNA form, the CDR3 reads TGCGCCAGCAGTGGGCCTGGACGGGGAGATACGCAGTATTTT. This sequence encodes CASSGPGRGDTQYF.